The 8 T cell receptor beta chains in this list originate from one sample, sequenced in a study of blood T cell repertoires in COVID-19. TCRdb keeps only in-frame clones here, not all; method: immunoSEQ multiplex PCR. The table records about 40,000 clones, 79% of them present only once. Sample: peripheral blood. These receptor sequences come from a woman of 80 years or more with acute or convalescent COVID-19.

The rearrangement links TRBV3-1 (or the pseudogene TRBV3-2) to TRBJ2-1; 7 nucleotides agree with TRBD2. Trimming took 4 bases from V and 3 from J; bases not matched to a gene: 6. Germline CDR1 reads LGHDT; CDR2 reads YNNKEL (reference sequence). The CDR3 consists of 15 residues. In nucleotides, the CDR3 is TGTGCCAGCAGCCGCCCCGGGACTATCTACAATGAGCAGTTCTTC. Amino acid sequence: CASSRPGTIYNEQFF.

The chain couples TRBV7-9 to TRBJ1-6, with 8 bases aligning to TRBD1. This CDR3 is built from 18 residues. The V and J ends lost 4 bases and 0 bases, in that order; junction bases with no gene match: 8. Germline V lookup: CDR1 SEHNR, CDR2 FQNEAQ (reference sequence). In DNA, the CDR3 is TGTGCCAGCAGCTCAAGGGACAGGCTTAGCTCCTATAATTCACCCCTCCACTTT. It is translated as CASSSRDRLSSYNSPLHF.

This clone was observed a few times. V usage is TRBV15 and J usage is TRBJ1-3, with 8 bases matching TRBD1. The CDR3 length is 14 residues. CDR1 and CDR2 from the germline V gene are LNHNV and YYDKDF (reference sequence). J gave up 4 bases and V 4 bases, and 3 bases lay outside the gene matches. CDR3 in amino acids: CATSKGQGGNTIYF. Here the CDR3 DNA reads TGTGCCACCAGCAAAGGACAGGGCGGAAACACCATATATTTT.

This clone occurred a few times. The V call is TRBV11-2, the J call TRBJ1-2; 10 bases match TRBD1. The CDR3 extends over 15 amino acids. V was clipped by 5 bases and J by 4 bases; unmatched bases: 7. Germline-derived CDR1 and CDR2 are SGHAT and FQNNGV. The CDR3 here is CASSRGRDRGYGYTF. The CDR3 DNA is TGTGCCAGCAGCCGGGGGCGGGACAGGGGCTATGGCTACACCTTC.

The genes are TRBV15 and TRBJ2-7; the match to TRBD1 covers 9 bases. This CDR3 is built from 19 residues. V lost 1 base, J lost 4 bases, and 17 bases stayed unmatched. Germline V CDR1 and CDR2: LNHNV, YYDKDF (reference sequence). The CDR3: CATSRVYPGQGLTSYEQYF. The CDR3, as DNA: TGTGCCACCAGCAGAGTATACCCGGGACAGGGCCTTACTTCGTACGAGCAGTACTTC.

The chain carries TRBV19 and TRBJ2-2; D remains ambiguous. Germline CDR1 LNHDA, CDR2 SQIVND (reference sequence). This CDR3 is 15 amino acids long. V lost 1 base, J lost 7 bases, and 13 bases lay in between. The CDR3, as DNA: TGTGCCAGTAGTATAGGACAATTCATGGTCGGGGAGCTGTTTTTT. It translates to CASSIGQFMVGELFF.

The chain joins TRBV11-1 to TRBJ2-1, with 8 positions matching TRBD2. Germline CDR1 reads SGHAT; CDR2 reads FQDESV (reference sequence). This CDR3 has 16 residues. Trimming took 6 bases from V and 0 from J; bases not matched to a gene: 7. The CDR3 bases are TGTGCCAGCAGGCCGGGGGGGGAATACTCCTACAATGAGCAGTTCTTC. Translating gives CASRPGGEYSYNEQFF.

In this sample, this clone turned up a few times. V gene TRBV6-6 combines with J gene TRBJ1-2; 11 bases are shared with TRBD1. Losses at the gene ends were 5 bases for V and 10 bases for J; bases not matched to a gene: 6. The CDR3 is made up of 13 amino acids. Per the germline V gene, CDR1 is MNHNY and CDR2 is SVGAGI (reference sequence). Here the CDR3 reads CASSPQGQGDYTF. The CDR3 DNA reads TGTGCCAGCAGTCCCCAGGGACAGGGGGACTACACCTTC.